The subject of this entry is one TCR beta chain. This sample was taken from a study of T cell responses to AZD1222 COVID-19 vaccine. V was clipped by 9 bases and J by 4 bases; unmatched bases: 8. This CDR3 spans 14 amino acids. CDR1 and CDR2 from the germline V gene are MDHEN and SYDVKM. Repertoires were generated with immunoSEQ multiplex PCR, while TCRdb's copy carries only in-frame clones and drops some. The sample lists around 130,000 clones; over 85% were seen once. This specimen consisted of peripheral blood, obtained on day 0 of AZD1222 vaccination. The J gene is TRBJ2-2, the V gene TRBV28, with 7 positions matching TRBD2. The sequence came from an adult in good health. The CDR3 nucleotides are TGTGCCAGTTGGGGAGGGACGAGCACCGGGGAGCTGTTTTTT. Translation gives CASWGGTSTGELFF. Full variable domain (missing parts from reference TRBV28 and TRBJ2-2): DVKVTQSSRYLVKRTGEKVFLECVQDMDHENMFWYRQDPGLGLRLIYFSYDVKMKEKGDIPEGYSVSREKKERFSLILESASTNQTSMYLCASWGGTSTGELFFGEGSRLTVL.